This TCR beta chain came from a study of identical twins. Each CDR3 protein gets one entry after TCRdb re-called the 5' RACE reads with MiXCR. The data hold some 790,000 distinct CDR3 sequences, with roughly 18% observed a single time. This CDR3 region has 14 residues. Germline V gene data show CDR1 as MNHEY and CDR2 as SVGAGI. V was pared by 4 bases and J by 7 bases, with 6 bases of the junction left unmatched. A further study also used this sample, focusing on T cells expressing NK-cell markers.

The V gene is TRBV6-5, the J gene TRBJ2-2, with 7 bases fitting TRBD1. The sequence was collected from a woman younger than 35 in good health. The sample consisted of PBMCs. The CDR3 is CASSLVRGNGELFF. DNA for the CDR3: TGTGCCAGCAGTTTGGTCAGGGGGAACGGGGAGCTGTTTTTT.